What follows are 21 T cell receptor beta chains derived from one specimen sequenced in a study of shared clonotypes between healthy human individuals. The data were produced by immunoSEQ multiplex PCR, yet TCRdb's version contains in-frame clones alone and is incomplete. The sample has about 2.4 million clones; about 92% are singletons. Source material: naive CD4+ T cells sorted from blood. Subset denoted: CD45RA+ positively selected. Receptors were obtained from a man aged 18-30 years in good health.

Points on this clone: Other DNA sequences in the same sample also yield this CDR3. This chain joins TRBV6-1 and TRBJ2-5; 7 nucleotides line up with TRBD1. CDR1 and CDR2 (germline): MNHNS, SASEGT. The CDR3 length is 16 residues. The J segment lost 1 base and the V segment lost 1 base, leaving 6 bases of the junction unmatched. This chain's CDR3 is CASSEGRAGGQETQYF. CDR3 DNA sequence: TGTGCCAGCAGTGAAGGCCGAGCAGGGGGCCAAGAGACCCAGTACTTC.

The V gene is TRBV14, the J gene TRBJ2-5; 9 positions match TRBD2. The V and J ends lost 4 bases and 1 base, in that order; junction bases with no gene match: 4. The CDR3 totals 15 residues. Germline loops: CDR1 SGHDN, CDR2 FVKESK. The CDR3, as DNA: TGTGCCAGCAGCCTCAGAGCGGGAGGCCAAGAGACCCAGTACTTC. Its translation is CASSLRAGGQETQYF.

V and J are TRBV7-2 and TRBJ1-2, with TRBD1 matching over 7 bases. This CDR3 has 14 amino acids. Germline V CDR1 and CDR2: SGHTA, FQGNSA. J lost 5 bases, V lost 5 bases, and 8 bases had no gene match. Written as DNA, the CDR3 is TGTGCCAGCAGCATAGGAGGGACAGCATATGGCTACACCTTC. This codes for CASSIGGTAYGYTF.

This clone was counted between two and nine times. The chain combines TRBV7-2 with TRBJ1-1; no reliable D call. This CDR3 is built from 14 residues. V lost 1 base to trimming and J lost 7 bases, with 13 bases between them. Germline lookup yields CDR1 SGHTA and CDR2 FQGNSA. CDR3 region: CASSLDFSKLEAFF. CDR3 DNA sequence: TGTGCCAGCAGCTTAGATTTTTCGAAACTTGAAGCTTTCTTT.

The J gene is TRBJ2-5, the V gene TRBV30; D gene unclear. There are 12 residues in the CDR3. The ends were cut back, 4 bases at V and 5 bases at J, with 11 bases in the middle. The germline V gene has CDR1 GTSNPN and CDR2 SVGIG (reference sequence). The CDR3 loop reads CAWTPLTETQYF. The CDR3 DNA reads as TGTGCCTGGACCCCTTTGACGGAGACCCAGTACTTC.

The CDR3 here is CASSSTAQSGYTF. Here the CDR3 DNA reads TGTGCCAGCAGCTCGACAGCACAATCCGGCTACACCTTC. This chain joins TRBV6-1 and TRBJ1-2; the D gene is possibly TRBD1 (5 bases). Trimming pared 6 bases from V and 8 bases from J, leaving 16 bases between. Looked up from germline, CDR1 is MNHNS and CDR2 is SASEGT. This CDR3 is built from 13 residues.

This chain uses TRBV4-1 with TRBJ2-7; D is uncertain. Germline CDR1 and CDR2: MGHRA and YSYEKL. CDR3 length: 13 amino acids. V shed 0 bases and J shed 2 bases, with 5 bases lying between them. The CDR3 loop reads CASSQEFPYEQYF. As DNA, the CDR3 is TGCGCCAGCAGCCAAGAGTTTCCCTACGAGCAGTACTTC.

This sequence joins TRBV6-1 and TRBJ2-7, with D possibly being TRBD1 (6 bases). The V and J ends lost 6 bases and 6 bases respectively, with 12 bases between them. The V gene's germline CDR1 is MNHNS and CDR2 SASEGT. This CDR3 is built from 12 residues. The CDR3 reads CASSQTGGEQYF. CDR3 coding DNA: TGTGCCAGCAGCCAGACAGGTGGCGAGCAGTACTTC.

This chain links TRBV14 with TRBJ2-7; 10 bases are shared with TRBD1. CDR1 is SGHDN, CDR2 FVKESK, per germline. The CDR3 sequence is 15 residues long. V lost 4 bases to trimming and J lost 6 bases; unmatched junction nucleotides: 9. In DNA, the CDR3 is TGTGCCAGCAGCCCGGAGGGACAGGGGAGGAGCGAGCAGTACTTC. Its protein is CASSPEGQGRSEQYF.

The V gene is TRBV5-1, the J gene TRBJ2-7; TRBD2 might be the D (5 bases). Germline CDR1 SGHRS, CDR2 YFSETQ. The V end lost 1 base, the J end lost 2 bases, and 13 bases lay between the germline ends. The CDR3 is made up of 15 amino acids. CDR3 region: CASSLTGLGAYEQYF. CDR3 sequence (DNA): TGCGCCAGCAGCTTGACTGGCCTCGGGGCCTACGAGCAGTACTTC.

This chain uses TRBV9 with TRBJ2-3, with 7 positions matching TRBD1. There are 13 residues in the CDR3. J gave up 4 bases and V 6 bases, and 5 bases lay outside the gene matches. In germline, CDR1 is SGDLS, CDR2 YYNGEE. Here the CDR3 DNA reads TGTGCCAGCACGAGAGGGGGCTCAGATACGCAGTATTTT. This gives the protein CASTRGGSDTQYF.

This sequence joins TRBV19 and TRBJ2-2; 8 bases are a match to TRBD1. CDR1 is LNHDA and CDR2 is SQIVND in the germline V gene (reference sequence). V shed 4 bases, J shed 1 base, and the junction held 5 bases outside the gene matches. CDR3 length: 16 residues. The DNA for the CDR3 is TGTGCCAGTAGTAACCCAGGGGGCAGGAACACCGGGGAGCTGTTTTTT. As protein: CASSNPGGRNTGELFF.

The chain employs TRBV5-4 and TRBJ2-2, with 7 positions matching TRBD2. The CDR3 is 15 amino acids. The V and J ends lost 4 bases and 7 bases, in that order; junction bases with no gene match: 10. Germline CDR1 reads SGHNT; CDR2 reads YYREEE (reference sequence). The CDR3 nucleotides are TGTGCCAGCAGCCCCCAATTGGGGGGGGACGGGGAGCTGTTTTTT. Protein: CASSPQLGGDGELFF.

This rearrangement joins TRBV6-5 to TRBJ1-5, with a tentative D call TRBD1 (6 bases). The V end was cut by 8 bases, the J end by 4 bases, with 12 bases between. Looked up from germline, CDR1 is MNHEY and CDR2 is SVGAGI. This CDR3 region has 13 residues. The CDR3 region has the DNA TGTGCCAGCGACCGGACAGTTAATCAGCCCCAGCATTTT. Translating it yields CASDRTVNQPQHF.

Notes on this clone: Other DNA sequences from this sample encode an identical CDR3 as well. The V and J genes are TRBV10-3 and TRBJ2-1, with D possibly TRBD1 on 7 matching bases. There are 15 residues in the CDR3. The germline CDR1 and CDR2 sequences are ENHRY and SYGVKD. Trimming took off 7 bases at V and 0 bases at J, with 13 bases between the two ends. CDR3 amino acids: CAINPGGSSYNEQFF. CDR3 sequence (DNA): TGTGCCATCAACCCAGGGGGGAGCTCCTACAATGAGCAGTTCTTC.

This rearrangement joins TRBV9 to TRBJ2-3, with TRBD2 identical over 9 bases. From germline, CDR1 is SGDLS and CDR2 YYNGEE. With V trimmed by 4 bases and J by 8 bases, 23 bases remained unmatched. This CDR3 is built from 19 residues. The CDR3 DNA is TGTGCCAGCAGCCTACAACCCCTAGCGGATATCGGCGGGGGGGTTACGCAGTATTTT. Amino acids: CASSLQPLADIGGGVTQYF.

Concerning this clone: Different DNA sequences within this sample yield the same CDR3. V is TRBV5-6 and J is TRBJ2-7; D is possibly TRBD1 (5 bases). The V gene lost 4 bases and the J gene lost 1 base, with 6 bases spanning the gap. Germline CDR1 reads SGHDT; CDR2 reads YYEEEE. The CDR3 spans 12 residues. The CDR3 protein is CASSRQSYEQYF. CDR3 in DNA: TGTGCCAGCAGCCGACAGTCCTACGAGCAGTACTTC. The variable domain in full, with the rest retrieved from reference TRBV5-6 and TRBJ2-7, is DAGVTQSPTHLIKTRGQQVTLRCSPKSGHDTVSWYQQALGQGPQFIFQYYEEEERQRGNFPDRFSGHQFPNYSSELNVNALLLGDSALYLCASSRQSYEQYFGPGTRLTVT.

About this clone itself: The same CDR3 is also encoded by other DNA sequences in this sample. This rearrangement joins TRBV2 to TRBJ2-3; TRBD2 might be the D (6 bases). The germline CDR1 and CDR2 sequences are SNHLY and FYNNEI. V lost 2 bases, J lost 1 base, and 10 bases lay in between. The CDR3 consists of 15 residues. The CDR3 reads CASSELGGGTDTQYF. CDR3 coding DNA: TGTGCCAGCAGTGAATTAGGAGGGGGCACAGATACGCAGTATTTT.

The CDR3 sequence: CASSTLAGGRETQYF. CDR3 coding DNA: TGTGCCAGCAGCACACTAGCGGGGGGGCGAGAGACCCAGTACTTC. V is TRBV7-3 and J is TRBJ2-5; 13 nucleotides align to TRBD2. After removal of 5 bases from V and 4 bases from J, the junction contained 4 bases not matched to a gene. Germline assignment: CDR1 SGHTA and CDR2 FQGTGA. CDR3 length equals 15 residues.

CDR3 nucleotides: TGTGCCAGCAGTCTGACTAAGCTGGCCAAAAACATTCAGTACTTC. Its translation is CASSLTKLAKNIQYF. The chain is built from TRBV27 and TRBJ2-4, with D possibly being TRBD2 (5 bases). V lost 5 bases and J 1 base, leaving 12 bases between the germline ends. CDR1 and CDR2 from the germline V gene are MNHEY and SMNVEV (reference sequence). This CDR3 is 15 amino acids long.

This clone occurred once. The chain uses TRBV19 and TRBJ2-7, with D perhaps TRBD1 (6 bases). Trimming removed 3 bases at V and 2 bases at J, with 17 bases between. CDR1 LNHDA and CDR2 SQIVND come from the germline V gene (reference sequence). This CDR3 has 16 residues. The CDR3 nucleotides are TGTGCCAGTAGTATTACAGGGCAGGGGAGAACCTACGAGCAGTACTTC. Its translation is CASSITGQGRTYEQYF.